One sample yielded the 7 T cell receptor beta chains listed below, sequenced in a study of CD8+CD57+ T cells in acquired aplastic anemia. Profiling that covered TCR beta VDJ and CDR3 relied on genomic DNA as its template. Each CDR3 protein is one row after TCRdb ran MiXCR on the reads. Of just over 400,000 distinct CDR3 sequences listed, around 68% are singletons. Sequencing was carried out using sorted CD4+, CD8+, or CD8+CD57+ T cells (not recorded which) from PBMCs. The receptors originated from a human donor in good health, serving as a control.

The J gene is TRBJ1-2, the V gene TRBV29-1; D uncertain. The CDR3 length is 11 residues. Germline V gene lookup returns CDR1 SQVTM and CDR2 ANQGSEA. The germline V and J ends were trimmed by 7 bases and 1 base, with 7 bases remaining between them. CDR3 amino acids: CSADRNYGYTF. The DNA for the CDR3 is TGCAGCGCTGATCGTAACTATGGCTACACCTTC.

J is TRBJ2-7 and V is TRBV9, with D unresolved. Germline values: CDR1 SGDLS, CDR2 YYNGEE. With 2 bases removed from V and 0 bases from J, the gap between germline ends came to 6 bases. This CDR3 is 13 amino acids long. The CDR3 bases are TGTGCCAGCAGCGTTGACGGCTCCTACGAGCAGTACTTC. Residues: CASSVDGSYEQYF.

Only one count was recorded for this clonotype. J is TRBJ2-1 and V is TRBV4-3; TRBD2 matches at 9 bases. The germline CDR1 and CDR2 sequences are LGHNA and YSLEER. Losses at the gene ends were 0 bases for V and 1 base for J; bases not matched to a gene: 13. CDR3 size: 20 residues. As DNA, the CDR3 is TGCGCCAGCAGCCAAGATCCGGTAGCCGCTCTAGCGGGGTCCTACAATGAGCAGTTCTTC. Translating gives CASSQDPVAALAGSYNEQFF.

This clonotype has only a few counts. The chain employs TRBV2 and TRBJ1-6; D gene unclear. Germline assignment: CDR1 SNHLY and CDR2 FYNNEI. Trimming shortened V by 8 bases and J by 10 bases, and 15 bases separated the two germline ends. The CDR3 is 13 amino acids. For the CDR3, the DNA is TGTGCCAGCTGGGGAGGGATAGAATCACCCCTCCACTTT. This codes for CASWGGIESPLHF. Combining the CDR3 with reference TRBV2 and TRBJ1-6 gives the whole variable domain EPEVTQTPSHQVTQMGQEVILRCVPISNHLYFYWYRQILGQKVEFLVSFYNNEISEKSEIFDDQFSVERPDGSNFTLKIRSTKLEDSAMYFCASWGGIESPLHFGNGTRLTVT.

J is TRBJ2-7 and V is TRBV15; no reliable D call. The CDR3 has 13 amino acids. V was pared by 0 bases and J by 4 bases, with 7 bases between. Per the germline V gene, CDR1 is LNHNV and CDR2 is YYDKDF (reference sequence). The CDR3 sequence is CATSRESPYEQYF. DNA for the CDR3: TGTGCCACCAGCAGAGAGTCTCCTTACGAGCAGTACTTC. Drawing the rest from reference TRBV15 and TRBJ2-7, the complete variable domain is DAMVIQNPRYQVTQFGKPVTLSCSQTLNHNVMYWYQQKSSQAPKLLFHYYDKDFNNEADTPDNFQSRRPNTSFCFLDIRSPGLGDTAMYLCATSRESPYEQYFGPGTRLTVT.

The V gene is TRBV19, the J gene TRBJ1-1, with D tentatively TRBD1 (5 bases). V was pared by 6 bases and J by 4 bases, with 12 bases between. From germline, CDR1 is LNHDA and CDR2 SQIVND (reference sequence). The CDR3 sequence is 13 residues long. CDR3 sequence: CASSARGITEAFF. CDR3 in DNA: TGTGCCAGTAGCGCCCGGGGGATCACTGAAGCTTTCTTT.

The rearrangement links TRBV5-8 to TRBJ1-4; D unresolved. V lost 4 bases, J lost 8 bases, and 12 bases lay in between. This CDR3 spans 13 amino acids. CDR1 SGHTS and CDR2 YDEGEE come from the germline V gene. In DNA form, the CDR3 reads TGTGCCAGCAGCCTCGGAATGTTCGAAAAACTGTTTTTT. Its protein is CASSLGMFEKLFF.